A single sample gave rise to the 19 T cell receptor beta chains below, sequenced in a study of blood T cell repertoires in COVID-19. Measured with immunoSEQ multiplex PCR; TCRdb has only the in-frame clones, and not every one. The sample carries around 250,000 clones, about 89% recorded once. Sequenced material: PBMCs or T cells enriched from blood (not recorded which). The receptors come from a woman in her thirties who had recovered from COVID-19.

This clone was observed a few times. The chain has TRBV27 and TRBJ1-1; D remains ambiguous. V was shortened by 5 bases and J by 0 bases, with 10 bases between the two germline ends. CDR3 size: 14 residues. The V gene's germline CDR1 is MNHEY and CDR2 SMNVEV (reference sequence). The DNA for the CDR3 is TGTGCCAGCAGTATGGCCAGTTTGAACACTGAAGCTTTCTTT. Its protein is CASSMASLNTEAFF.

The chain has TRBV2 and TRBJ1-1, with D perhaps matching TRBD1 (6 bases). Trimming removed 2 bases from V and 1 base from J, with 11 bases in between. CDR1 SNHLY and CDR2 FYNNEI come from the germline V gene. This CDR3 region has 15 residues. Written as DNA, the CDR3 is TGTGCCAGCAGTGAATGGCCAGGGGCGAACACTGAAGCTTTCTTT. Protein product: CASSEWPGANTEAFF.

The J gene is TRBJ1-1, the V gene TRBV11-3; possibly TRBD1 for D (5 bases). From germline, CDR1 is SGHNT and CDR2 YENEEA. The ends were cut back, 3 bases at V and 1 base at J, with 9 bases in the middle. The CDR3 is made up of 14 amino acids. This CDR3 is CASSFQGQNTEAFF. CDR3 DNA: TGTGCCAGCAGCTTTCAGGGCCAGAACACTGAAGCTTTCTTT. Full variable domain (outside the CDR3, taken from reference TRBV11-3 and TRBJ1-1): EAGVVQSPRYKIIEKKQPVAFWCNPISGHNTLYWYLQNLGQGPELLIRYENEEAVDDSQLPKDRFSAERLKGVDSTLKIQPAELGDSAVYLCASSFQGQNTEAFFGQGTRLTVV.

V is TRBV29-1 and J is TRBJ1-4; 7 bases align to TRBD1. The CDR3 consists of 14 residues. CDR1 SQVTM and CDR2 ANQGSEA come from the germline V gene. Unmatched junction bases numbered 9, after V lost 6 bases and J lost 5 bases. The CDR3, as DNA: TGCAGCGTGATAGACAGGGATGACAATGAAAAACTGTTTTTT. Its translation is CSVIDRDDNEKLFF. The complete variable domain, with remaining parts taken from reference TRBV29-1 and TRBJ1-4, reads SAVISQKPSRDICQRGTSLTIQCQVDSQVTMMFWYRQQPGQSLTLIATANQGSEATYESGFVIDKFPISRPNLTFSTLTVSNMSPEDSSIYLCSVIDRDDNEKLFFGSGTQLSVL.

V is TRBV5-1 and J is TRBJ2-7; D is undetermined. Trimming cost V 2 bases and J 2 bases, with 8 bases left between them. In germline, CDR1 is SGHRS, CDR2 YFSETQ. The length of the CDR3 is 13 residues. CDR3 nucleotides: TGCGCCAGCAGCTTTCCGGGTACCTACGAGCAGTACTTC. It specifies CASSFPGTYEQYF.

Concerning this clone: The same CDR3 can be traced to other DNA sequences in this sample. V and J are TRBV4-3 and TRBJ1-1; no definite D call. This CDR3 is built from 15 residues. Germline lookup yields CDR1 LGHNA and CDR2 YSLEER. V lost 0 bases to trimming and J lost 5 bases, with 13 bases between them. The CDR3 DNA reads TGCGCCAGCAGCCAAGATCCCGCCGGCGGAACTGAAGCTTTCTTT. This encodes CASSQDPAGGTEAFF.

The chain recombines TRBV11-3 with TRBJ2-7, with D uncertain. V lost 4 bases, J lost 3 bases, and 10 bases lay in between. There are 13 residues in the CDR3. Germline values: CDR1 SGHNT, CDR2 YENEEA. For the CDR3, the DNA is TGTGCCAGCAGCTCTGCGGCATACTACGAGCAGTACTTC. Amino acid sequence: CASSSAAYYEQYF.

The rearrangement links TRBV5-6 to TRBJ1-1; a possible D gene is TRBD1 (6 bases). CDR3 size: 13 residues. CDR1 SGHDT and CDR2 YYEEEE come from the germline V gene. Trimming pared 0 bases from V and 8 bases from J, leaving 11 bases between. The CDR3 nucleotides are TGTGCCAGCAGCTTGGGGCTGGGGACAGAAGCTTTCTTT. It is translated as CASSLGLGTEAFF.

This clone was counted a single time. CDR3 DNA sequence: TGTGCCAGCAGTGAGTCGGGGACAGAAGATGGCTACACCTTC. It encodes CASSESGTEDGYTF. This chain uses TRBV25-1 with TRBJ1-2, with TRBD1 matching over 7 bases. Germline-derived CDR1 and CDR2 are MGHDK and SYGVNS. This CDR3 contains 14 residues. V lost 3 bases to trimming and J lost 6 bases; unmatched junction nucleotides: 7.

The CDR3, as DNA: TGTGCCATCAGTGTTCAGGGAATGAACACTGAAGCTTTCTTT. As protein: CAISVQGMNTEAFF. The rearrangement joins TRBV10-3 to TRBJ1-1; maybe TRBD1 (5 bases). V was clipped by 4 bases and J by 0 bases, with 9 bases between them. CDR3 length: 14 amino acids. From germline, CDR1 is ENHRY and CDR2 SYGVKD.

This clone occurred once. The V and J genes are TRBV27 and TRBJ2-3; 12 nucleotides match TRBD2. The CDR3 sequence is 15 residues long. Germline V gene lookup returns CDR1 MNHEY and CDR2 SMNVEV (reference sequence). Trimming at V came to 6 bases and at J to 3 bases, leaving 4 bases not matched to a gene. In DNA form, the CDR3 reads TGTGCCAGCAGCCTGACTAGCGGGAGTACAGATACGCAGTATTTT. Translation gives CASSLTSGSTDTQYF.

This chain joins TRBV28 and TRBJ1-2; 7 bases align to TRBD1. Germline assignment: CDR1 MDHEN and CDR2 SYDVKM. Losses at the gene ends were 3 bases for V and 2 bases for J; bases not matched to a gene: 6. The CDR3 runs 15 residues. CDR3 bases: TGTGCCAGCAGTTTTCCCCGGGACAGAAACTATGGCTACACCTTC. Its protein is CASSFPRDRNYGYTF.

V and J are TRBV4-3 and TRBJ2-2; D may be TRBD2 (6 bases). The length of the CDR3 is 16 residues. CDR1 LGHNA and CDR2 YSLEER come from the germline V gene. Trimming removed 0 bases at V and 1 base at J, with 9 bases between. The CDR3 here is CASSQDVGGNTGELFF. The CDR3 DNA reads TGCGCCAGCAGCCAAGACGTCGGGGGGAACACCGGGGAGCTGTTTTTT.

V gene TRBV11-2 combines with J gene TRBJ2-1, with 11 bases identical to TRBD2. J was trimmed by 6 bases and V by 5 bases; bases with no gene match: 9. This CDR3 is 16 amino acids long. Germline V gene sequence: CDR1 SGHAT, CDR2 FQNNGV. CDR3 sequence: CASSLIAGGSSNEQFF. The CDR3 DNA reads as TGTGCCAGCAGCCTAATAGCGGGGGGGTCAAGCAATGAGCAGTTCTTC.

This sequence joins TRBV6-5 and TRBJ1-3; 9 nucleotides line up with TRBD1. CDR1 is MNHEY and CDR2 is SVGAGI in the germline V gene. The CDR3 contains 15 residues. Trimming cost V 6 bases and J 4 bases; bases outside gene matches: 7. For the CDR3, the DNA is TGTGCCAGCAGCGTGGGGACAGGGTACGGAAACACCATATATTTT. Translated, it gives CASSVGTGYGNTIYF.

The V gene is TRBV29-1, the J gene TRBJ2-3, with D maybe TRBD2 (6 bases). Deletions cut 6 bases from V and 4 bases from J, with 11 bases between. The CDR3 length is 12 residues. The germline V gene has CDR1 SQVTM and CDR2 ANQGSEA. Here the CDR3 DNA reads TGCAGCGTCCCGGTAGCGGCAGATACGCAGTATTTT. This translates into CSVPVAADTQYF.

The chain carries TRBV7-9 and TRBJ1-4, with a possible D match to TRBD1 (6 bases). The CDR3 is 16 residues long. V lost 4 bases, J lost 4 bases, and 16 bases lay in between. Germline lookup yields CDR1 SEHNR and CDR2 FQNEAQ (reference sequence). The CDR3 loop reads CASSSRGGQHNEKLFF. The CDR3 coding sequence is TGTGCCAGCAGCTCCCGTGGGGGACAACATAATGAAAAACTGTTTTTT.

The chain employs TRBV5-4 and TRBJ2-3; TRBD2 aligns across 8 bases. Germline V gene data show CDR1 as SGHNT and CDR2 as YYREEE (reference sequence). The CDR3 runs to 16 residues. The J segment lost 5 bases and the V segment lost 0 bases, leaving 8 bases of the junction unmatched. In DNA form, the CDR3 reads TGTGCCAGCAGCTTGGTTGGGCGGGAGGCCGGAGATACGCAGTATTTT. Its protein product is CASSLVGREAGDTQYF.

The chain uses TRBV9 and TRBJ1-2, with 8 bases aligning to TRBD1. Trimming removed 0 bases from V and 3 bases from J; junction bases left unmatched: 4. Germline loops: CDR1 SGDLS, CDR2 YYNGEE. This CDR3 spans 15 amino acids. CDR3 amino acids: CASSVDTGGYYGYTF. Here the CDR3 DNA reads TGTGCCAGCAGCGTAGACACAGGGGGTTACTATGGCTACACCTTC. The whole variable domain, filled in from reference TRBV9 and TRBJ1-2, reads DSGVTQTPKHLITATGQRVTLRCSPRSGDLSVYWYQQSLDQGLQFLIQYYNGEERAKGNILERFSAQQFPDLHSELNLSSLELGDSALYFCASSVDTGGYYGYTFGSGTRLTVV.